This passage covers 21 T cell receptor beta chains from one sample sequenced in a study of shared clonotypes between healthy human individuals. TCRdb's copy holds only in-frame clones and misses some; the assay was immunoSEQ multiplex PCR. The data hold approximately 470,000 clones, with around 73% observed a single time. Sequencing was carried out using PBMCs. The receptors were gathered from a woman aged 40 to 55 in good health. Some clones in this sample may be carry-over from other donors' samples.

The chain joins TRBV6-1 to TRBJ2-1; D not certain. V lost 1 base and J 3 bases, leaving 13 bases between the germline ends. This CDR3 is 16 amino acids long. Per germline, CDR1 MNHNS and CDR2 SASEGT. CDR3 sequence: CASSEGVDAGYNEQFF. The CDR3 bases are TGTGCCAGCAGTGAAGGTGTGGACGCCGGCTACAATGAGCAGTTCTTC.

This clone has more than one count but fewer than ten. The DNA of the CDR3 is TGCGCCAGCAGCTCGGGGTCCACTAGCTCCTACGAGCAGTACTTC. Translating it yields CASSSGSTSSYEQYF. The V and J genes are TRBV5-1 and TRBJ2-7; a possible D gene is TRBD2 (5 bases). Trimming took off 3 bases at V and 0 bases at J, with 13 bases between the two ends. The CDR3 extends over 15 amino acids. CDR1 and CDR2 from the germline V gene are SGHRS and YFSETQ.

The CDR3 spells CASSQGGDDEKLFF. In nucleotides, the CDR3 is TGTGCCAGCAGCCAAGGAGGGGATGATGAAAAACTGTTTTTT. The chain carries TRBV4-2 and TRBJ1-4; tentatively, D is TRBD1 (5 bases). V was clipped by 1 base and J by 6 bases, with 9 bases between them. Germline V gene lookup returns CDR1 LGHNA and CDR2 YNFKEQ. This CDR3 region has 14 residues.

The chain joins TRBV19 to TRBJ2-1; 9 nucleotides line up with TRBD1. V lost 3 bases and J lost 4; bases outside the gene matches: 7. Looked up from germline, CDR1 is LNHDA and CDR2 is SQIVND (reference sequence). The CDR3 length is 16 residues. The DNA for the CDR3 is TGTGCCAGTAGTATCCACACAGGGGGCTTTTACAATGAGCAGTTCTTC. Its protein product is CASSIHTGGFYNEQFF. The variable domain in full, completed from reference TRBV19 and TRBJ2-1, reads DGGITQSPKYLFRKEGQNVTLSCEQNLNHDAMYWYRQDPGQGLRLIYYSQIVNDFQKGDIAEGYSVSREKKESFPLTVTSAQKNPTAFYLCASSIHTGGFYNEQFFGPGTRLTVL.

The V and J genes are TRBV28 and TRBJ1-6; TRBD1 is a possible D gene (6 bases). This CDR3 has 14 residues. Germline loops: CDR1 MDHEN, CDR2 SYDVKM. V lost 7 bases, J lost 9 bases, and 16 bases lay in between. The CDR3 DNA follows: TGTGCCAGCAACATTGGGCAGGGGTCTTCACCCCTCCACTTT. This gives the protein CASNIGQGSSPLHF.

This clone appeared a few times. The chain joins TRBV27 to TRBJ2-7; D is ambiguous. This CDR3 has 15 residues. Germline CDR1 and CDR2: MNHEY and SMNVEV (reference sequence). V was cut by 3 bases and J by 2 bases, with 14 bases left in between. CDR3 protein: CASSFLRYSPYEQYF. The DNA of the CDR3 is TGTGCCAGCAGTTTCCTCCGCTACTCACCCTACGAGCAGTACTTC.

This clone was detected once. Distinct nucleotide sequences in the sample also encode this CDR3. The chain uses TRBV29-1 and TRBJ1-2; D may be TRBD1 (6 bases). The CDR3 is 15 residues long. The germline V gene has CDR1 SQVTM and CDR2 ANQGSEA. Trimming cost V 7 bases and J 4 bases, with 22 bases left between them. The CDR3 sequence is CSAGTGGEGVYGYTF. As DNA, the CDR3 is TGCAGCGCCGGGACGGGGGGCGAAGGGGTCTATGGCTACACCTTC.

This chain uses TRBV4-2 with TRBJ2-2, with 11 bases fitting TRBD2. V lost 4 bases, J lost 8 bases, and 6 bases stayed unmatched. The CDR3 totals 15 residues. CDR1 is LGHNA and CDR2 is YNFKEQ in the germline V gene. The CDR3 region has the DNA TGTGCCAGCAGCCCCAGACTAGCGGGATATGGGGAGCTGTTTTTT. Translated, it gives CASSPRLAGYGELFF.

V usage is TRBV28 and J usage is TRBJ2-3; 14 nucleotides align to TRBD2. The germline gives CDR1 MDHEN, CDR2 SYDVKM. The V segment lost 4 bases and the J segment 2 bases; nucleotides outside the gene matches: 14. The CDR3 sequence is 20 residues long. Here the CDR3 reads CASSSPGTSGSRPDTDTQYF. CDR3 DNA sequence: TGTGCCAGCAGTTCCCCAGGGACTAGCGGGAGTAGACCCGACACAGATACGCAGTATTTT.

This clone was seen more than once but under ten times. The genes are TRBV7-9 and TRBJ2-7; TRBD1 matches at 8 bases. V shed 4 bases, J shed 6 bases, and the junction held 8 bases outside the gene matches. CDR1 is SEHNR, CDR2 FQNEAQ, per germline (reference sequence). The CDR3 spans 14 residues. CDR3 region: CASSSRDRTSEQYF. DNA for the CDR3: TGTGCCAGCAGCTCCCGGGACAGGACCTCCGAGCAGTACTTC.

V is TRBV7-6 and J is TRBJ2-7, with 12 nucleotides matching TRBD2. Germline V CDR1 and CDR2: SGHVS, FNYEAQ. The CDR3 extends over 15 amino acids. J lost 2 bases, V lost 4 bases, and 3 bases had no gene match. The CDR3 nucleotides are TGTGCCAGCAGCTCAGGACTAGCGGGGACCTACGAGCAGTACTTC. Its protein product is CASSSGLAGTYEQYF.

J is TRBJ2-1 and V is TRBV11-2, with TRBD2 as a possible D gene (6 bases). Trimming stripped 5 bases from V and 11 bases from J, with 22 bases between. This CDR3 comprises 15 residues. CDR1 is SGHAT and CDR2 is FQNNGV in the germline V gene. The CDR3 is CASSTLVGGLAKQFF. The CDR3 nucleotides are TGTGCCAGCAGCACCCTGGTAGGAGGGTTGGCAAAGCAGTTCTTC.

The chain recombines TRBV9 with TRBJ2-7, with D tentatively TRBD2 (6 bases). V shed 0 bases and J shed 3 bases, with 13 bases lying between them. CDR3 length: 15 residues. Germline values: CDR1 SGDLS, CDR2 YYNGEE. The DNA for the CDR3 is TGTGCCAGCAGCGTAGGAATAGCGGAGAACTACGAGCAGTACTTC. Translating it yields CASSVGIAENYEQYF.

This chain joins TRBV11-2 and TRBJ1-2; 8 bases map to TRBD1. V lost 6 bases and J lost 0; bases outside the gene matches: 12. The CDR3 runs to 17 residues. Per the germline V gene, CDR1 is SGHAT and CDR2 is FQNNGV. The CDR3 region is CASSVLEGQGSNYGYTF. The CDR3, as DNA: TGTGCCAGCAGTGTACTCGAAGGACAGGGCTCTAACTATGGCTACACCTTC.

V is TRBV4-1 and J is TRBJ2-1; 7 bases line up with TRBD1. Germline CDR1 and CDR2: MGHRA and YSYEKL. The CDR3 has 13 amino acids. With V trimmed by 4 bases and J by 14 bases, 11 bases remained unmatched. The CDR3 region has the DNA TGCGCCAGCAGCCGGGTAAGACAGGGTGTGAAGTTCTTC. Translating it yields CASSRVRQGVKFF.

The chain is built from TRBV11-3 and TRBJ2-1; TRBD1 aligns across 8 bases. Looked up from germline, CDR1 is SGHNT and CDR2 is YENEEA. The ends lost 5 bases at V and 6 bases at J; junction bases unmatched: 3. The CDR3 contains 13 residues. CDR3 DNA: TGTGCCAGCAGCAGAGGGACAGGCAATGAGCAGTTCTTC. Its translation: CASSRGTGNEQFF.

In its sample, this clone was seen a few times. This chain connects TRBV7-3 to TRBJ1-3, with a tentative D call TRBD1 (5 bases). Trimming left V 10 bases short and J 3 bases short, with 16 bases between. The CDR3 runs 14 residues. Germline V CDR1 and CDR2: SGHTA, FQGTGA. Here the CDR3 DNA reads TGTGCCACAATTCAGGGTGTGATTGGAAACACCATATATTTT. As protein: CATIQGVIGNTIYF.

The chain uses TRBV5-4 and TRBJ2-1, with D possibly TRBD1 on 5 matching bases. Germline values: CDR1 SGHNT, CDR2 YYREEE (reference sequence). The V gene lost 0 bases and the J gene lost 2 bases, with 15 bases spanning the gap. CDR3 length equals 17 residues. The CDR3 region is CASSLGNWGSPYNEQFF. DNA for the CDR3: TGTGCCAGCAGCTTGGGAAATTGGGGCTCGCCCTACAATGAGCAGTTCTTC.

The chain links TRBV4-3 to TRBJ2-1; the match to TRBD2 covers 11 bases. J was trimmed by 10 bases and V by 5 bases; bases with no gene match: 13. Germline CDR1 LGHNA, CDR2 YSLEER. This CDR3 is built from 16 residues. This CDR3 is CASSEELAGVSPEQFF. CDR3 bases: TGCGCCAGCAGCGAGGAACTAGCGGGAGTCAGTCCGGAGCAGTTCTTC.

This chain connects TRBV6-1 to TRBJ2-1; TRBD2 matches at 12 bases. The V gene's germline CDR1 is MNHNS and CDR2 SASEGT. CDR3 length: 13 amino acids. With 11 bases clipped from V and 5 bases from J, the junction kept 4 bases outside the gene matches. The CDR3 sequence: CAGGLAGNNEQFF. The CDR3 region has the DNA TGTGCCGGCGGACTAGCGGGAAACAATGAGCAGTTCTTC.

This clone was observed a few times. The V call is TRBV27, the J call TRBJ1-1; D is undetermined. This CDR3 has 16 residues. V lost 0 bases and J 6 bases, leaving 17 bases between the germline ends. Germline CDR1 reads MNHEY; CDR2 reads SMNVEV (reference sequence). The CDR3 DNA reads as TGTGCCAGCAGTTTATCGGTGGGAGTAGGAGTTTCTGAAGCTTTCTTT. Its protein is CASSLSVGVGVSEAFF.